The source of this T cell receptor (beta chain) is a study of cytomegalovirus exposure and HLA in healthy donors. PCR used 60 Vbeta primers and 13 Jbeta primers. Authors' analysis steps: The authors later counted 70 million to 85 million unique TCR beta chains, roughly 10 million of them shared. The method was immunoSEQ multiplex PCR; TCRdb's version includes in-frame clones alone and lacks a portion of them. From that table come the V and J calls and clone size; the DNA was used to work out D and trimming. This table has about 160,000 clones, approximately 85% appearing once. Donors were nominally healthy when sampled, though unrecorded immune exposures were likely. Study-level points and caveats: It was 164 TCR beta chains that were listed as cytomegalovirus-associated. TCR beta sequences reportedly predicted most subjects' HLA-A and HLA-B alleles accurately.

The CDR3 is 14 residues long. V was cut by 5 bases and J by 5 bases, with 15 bases left in between. Germline-derived CDR1 and CDR2 are SGHAT and FQNNGV. On this clone: The antigen remains undetermined.

The sequence was obtained from a man aged 45-65 years in good health and CMV-seropositive. The rearrangement joins TRBV11-2 to TRBJ1-1; maybe TRBD1 (5 bases). Sequencing used PBMCs. The CDR3, as DNA: TGTGCCAGCAGCGCAGGGCCGCTGGGGACTGAAGCTTTCTTT. As protein: CASSAGPLGTEAFF.